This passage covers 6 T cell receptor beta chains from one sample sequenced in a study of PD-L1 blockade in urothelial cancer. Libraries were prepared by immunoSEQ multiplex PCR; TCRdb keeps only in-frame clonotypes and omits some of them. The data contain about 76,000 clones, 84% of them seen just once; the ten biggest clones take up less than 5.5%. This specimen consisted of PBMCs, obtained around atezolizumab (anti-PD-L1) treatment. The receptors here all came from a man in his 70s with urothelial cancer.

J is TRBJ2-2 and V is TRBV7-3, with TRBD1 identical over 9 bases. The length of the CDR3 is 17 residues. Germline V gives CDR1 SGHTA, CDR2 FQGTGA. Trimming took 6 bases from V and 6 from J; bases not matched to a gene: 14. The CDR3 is CASSLEPAGTGSGELFF. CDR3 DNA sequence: TGTGCCAGCAGTTTAGAACCAGCCGGGACAGGGTCCGGGGAGCTGTTTTTT.

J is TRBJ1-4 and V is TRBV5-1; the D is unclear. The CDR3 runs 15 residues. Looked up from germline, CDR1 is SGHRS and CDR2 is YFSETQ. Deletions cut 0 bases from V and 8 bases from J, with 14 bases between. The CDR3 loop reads CASSLAGQGGEKLFF. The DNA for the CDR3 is TGCGCCAGCAGCTTGGCTGGCCAAGGAGGCGAAAAACTGTTTTTT.

The DNA for the CDR3 is TGTGCCAGCAGGAGGGGGCAGGGGATGTACAATGAGCAGTTCTTC. This translates into CASRRGQGMYNEQFF. The chain has TRBV9 and TRBJ2-1; TRBD1 matches at 7 bases. V lost 5 bases to trimming and J lost 4 bases; unmatched junction nucleotides: 9. The germline gives CDR1 SGDLS, CDR2 YYNGEE. The CDR3 consists of 15 residues.

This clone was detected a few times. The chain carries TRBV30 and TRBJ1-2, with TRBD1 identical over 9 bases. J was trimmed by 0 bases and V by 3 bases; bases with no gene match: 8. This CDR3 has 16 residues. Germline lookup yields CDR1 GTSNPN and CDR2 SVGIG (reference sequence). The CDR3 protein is CAWSRDRAYSNYGYTF. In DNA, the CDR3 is TGTGCCTGGAGCCGGGACAGGGCGTATTCTAACTATGGCTACACCTTC.

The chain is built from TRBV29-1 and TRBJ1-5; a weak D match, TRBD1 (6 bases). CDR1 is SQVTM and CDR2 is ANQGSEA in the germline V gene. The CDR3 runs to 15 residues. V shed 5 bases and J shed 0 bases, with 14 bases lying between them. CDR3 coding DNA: TGCAGCGTTACGGAGACAGGACTTAGCAATCAGCCCCAGCATTTT. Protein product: CSVTETGLSNQPQHF.

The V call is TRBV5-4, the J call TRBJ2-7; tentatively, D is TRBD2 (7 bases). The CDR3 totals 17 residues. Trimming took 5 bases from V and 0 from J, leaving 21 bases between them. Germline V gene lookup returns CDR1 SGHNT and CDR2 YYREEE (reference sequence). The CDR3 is CASSPGAGASSSYEQYF. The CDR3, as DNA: TGTGCCAGCAGTCCGGGGGCGGGAGCCTCAAGCTCCTACGAGCAGTACTTC.